Given below is one T cell receptor beta chain in context. Its specificity is not known. TCRdb's copy holds only in-frame clones and misses some; the assay was immunoSEQ multiplex PCR. The table has around 31,000 clones, over 75% seen once. Trimming removed 0 bases from V and 7 bases from J; junction bases left unmatched: 5. Germline values: CDR1 SGHRS, CDR2 YFSETQ. The CDR3 runs to 15 residues. The source of the sample is a study of T cells after posttransplantation cyclophosphamide. Study findings and constraints: Donor-recipient repertoire similarity was low at 1-2 months, rising over year one. Blood and skin or GI T cell repertoires showed limited TRB overlap.

The naive gate required viable CD3+CD4+ or CD3+CD8+ cells with CCR7+CD45RA+CD45RO-CD95-CD27+CD28+ phenotype. What was sequenced was naive CD4+ T cells sorted from blood. The chain is built from TRBV5-1 and TRBJ1-4, with 8 bases fitting TRBD1. This receptor was taken from a man between 25 and 39 years old in good health and a related stem cell transplant donor. The CDR3 is CASSLADRGSEKLFF. The CDR3 DNA reads as TGCGCCAGCAGCTTGGCCGACAGGGGTAGTGAAAAACTGTTTTTT.